Listed below are T cell receptor beta chains from one sample, sequenced in a study of response to subunit inactivated influenza vaccine. TCRdb itself ran the RT-PCR reads through MiXCR, one entry per CDR3 protein. The data hold 400,000 to 650,000 distinct CDR3 sequences, with around 7.9% observed a single time. The input for sequencing was PBMCs from blood, taken less than 25 months after vaccination. The receptors come from a man aged 45 to 75 who received an inactivated influenza vaccine. Each CDR3 is given with its conserved first and last residue.

V gene,CDR3 protein
TRBV15,CATSRGPTGQGFAFF
TRBV5-1,CASSLVRGPSTDTQYF
TRBV7-9,CASRKDSPDTQYF
TRBV10-2,CASRGQGVGEQYF
TRBV20-1,CSASEPDRWIYNEQFF
TRBV20-1,CSARDLAGVWNEQFF
TRBV29-1,CSYGRAGYNEQFF
TRBV28,CASSSQRGTGGFQPQHF
TRBV4-2,CASSQPFLVRDRHTGELFF
TRBV28,CASRGGREVRSYGYTF
TRBV7-2,CASSQQGDYNSPLHF
TRBV23-1,CASSQSFLPRYEQYF
TRBV6-5,CASSYDDRTQPQHF
TRBV10-3,CAINPTGQETQYF
TRBV5-4,CASSFGLAGSYNEQFF
TRBV3-1,CASSQVEGSGFGNTIYF
TRBV6-2/TRBV6-3,CASSKGGQLSYEQYF
TRBV5-1,CASSLNDRGETQYF
TRBV4-1,CASSQDGQGSGELFF
TRBV15,CATSQNSQETQYF
TRBV4-2,CASSQELGTPLHF
TRBV25-1,CASSEYLGTGTDTQYF
TRBV4-2,CASSQDTTSGAPYNEQFF